The TCR beta chain under discussion was sequenced for a study of molecular identifiers for immune sequencing clone quantification. In the study overall: Replicate runs used RNA from approximately 20,000 or 100,000 naive CD8 cells, which was split five ways into aliquots, and four of those aliquots were then sequenced.

Sorting captured naive CD8 T cells as CD8+CD4-CCR7+CD45RA+. Germline lookup yields CDR1 SNHLY and CDR2 FYNNEI. V was cut by 6 bases and J by 2 bases, with 7 bases left in between. This CDR3 contains 12 residues. General study findings and limits: The share of molecules held by clones above 20 RNA copies was over 97% in effector cells and under 1% in naive cells. Barcode-sharing identical TCR molecules could underestimate highly expanded clone sizes.

TCRdb itself ran the PCR reads through MiXCR, one entry per CDR3 protein. The sample holds about 97,000 distinct CDR3 sequences; 30% to 45% are singletons and the top ten take roughly 10%. This clonotype was found many times. Antigen unknown. Sequencing input: naive CD8+ T cells from blood, with Jurkat cell RNA spiked in. Subset reported: FACS-sorted CD8+CD4-CCR7+CD45RA+ naive T cells. The source of this sequence is a human donor in good health. Some libraries in this study had Jurkat cell RNA spiked in. This rearrangement joins TRBV2 to TRBJ2-5, with D possibly matching TRBD1 (5 bases). In nucleotides, the CDR3 is TGTGCCAGCAGGGACATACAAGAGACCCAGTACTTC. It translates to CASRDIQETQYF.